Given below is one T cell receptor beta chain in context. The antigen remains unidentified. This specimen belongs to a study of T cell responses to AZD1222 COVID-19 vaccine. Study observations and caveats: Seropositive at baseline were only a handful of AZD1222 recipients.

Between the trimmed V and J ends, which lost 5 bases and 1 base, there was a span of 17 bases. CDR3 length: 16 amino acids. Germline-derived CDR1 and CDR2 are LNHDA and SQIVND (reference sequence). Profiling relied on immunoSEQ multiplex PCR, and the TCRdb table lists in-frame clones only, not all of them. The repertoire holds some 130,000 clones, with 90% to 95% as singletons. Here the sequenced sample was peripheral blood, taken 28 days after the second AZD1222 dose. The chain links TRBV19 to TRBJ2-5, with D unclear. The sequence derives from an adult who received the AZD1222 COVID-19 vaccine. CDR3 nucleotides: TGTGCCAGTAGTCCGTTCGGCGGCGGCGGCCAAGAGACCCAGTACTTC. Translation: CASSPFGGGGQETQYF.